Described below is a single T cell receptor beta chain sequence and its context. What it binds is unknown. The entry originates in a study of type 1 regulatory T cells. Broader study findings: Compared with non-type 1 regulatory T cells, type 1 regulatory T cells showed a more restricted TCR repertoire.

In germline, CDR1 is SNHLY, CDR2 FYNNEI. The V end lost 5 bases, the J end lost 1 base, and 8 bases lay between the germline ends. This CDR3 comprises 13 residues. TCRdb recomputed calls from the reads with MiXCR, one row per CDR3 protein. The repertoire holds some 60,000 distinct CDR3 sequences, with 60% to 80% as singletons. The chain has TRBV2 and TRBJ1-1; D remains unclear. Sample: cultured non-Tr1 T cells, either the whole culture or a sorted T cell fraction (not recorded which). This clonotype was obtained from a human donor in good health. The CDR3 reads CASSFGRNTEAFF. The DNA of the CDR3 is TGTGCCAGCAGTTTCGGACGGAACACTGAAGCTTTCTTT.